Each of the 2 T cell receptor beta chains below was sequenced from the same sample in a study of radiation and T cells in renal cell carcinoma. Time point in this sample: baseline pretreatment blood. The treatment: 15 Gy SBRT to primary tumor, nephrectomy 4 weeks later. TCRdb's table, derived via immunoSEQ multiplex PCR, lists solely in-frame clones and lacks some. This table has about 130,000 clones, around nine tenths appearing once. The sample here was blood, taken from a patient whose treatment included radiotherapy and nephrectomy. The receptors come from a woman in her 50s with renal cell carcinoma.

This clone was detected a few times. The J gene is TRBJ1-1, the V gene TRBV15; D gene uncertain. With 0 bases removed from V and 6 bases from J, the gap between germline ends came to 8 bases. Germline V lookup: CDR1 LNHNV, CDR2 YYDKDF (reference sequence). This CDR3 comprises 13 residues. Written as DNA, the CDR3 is TGTGCCACCAGCAGAGATCGTAGGCCTGAAGCTTTCTTT. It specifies CATSRDRRPEAFF.

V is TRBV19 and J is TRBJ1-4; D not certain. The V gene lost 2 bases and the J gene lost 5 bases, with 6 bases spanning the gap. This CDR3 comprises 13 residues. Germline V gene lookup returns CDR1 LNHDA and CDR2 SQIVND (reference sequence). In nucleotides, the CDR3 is TGTGCCAGTAGTATAATTGGGAATGAAAAACTGTTTTTT. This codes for CASSIIGNEKLFF.